The rows below give T cell receptor beta chains drawn from one sample of a study of blood T cell repertoires in COVID-19. Some clones are missing from TCRdb's copy, which holds only in-frame ones; the method was immunoSEQ multiplex PCR. Of tens of thousands of clones listed, roughly 86% are singletons. What was sequenced was peripheral blood. These receptors came from a man in his 70s with acute or convalescent COVID-19. Each CDR3 is given with its conserved first and last residue. Fields, in order: clone size, V gene, J gene, D gene, CDR3 DNA, CDR3 protein. A D gene is named only where the DNA matches it firmly. Clone size is not always given. Where it is, it says once, few, many or a class for expanded clones.

size: .
V: TRBV7-2
J: TRBJ1-3
D: .
DNA: TGTGCCAGCAGCTACCCGGGGGACTCTCACGGAAACACCATATATTTT
CDR3: CASSYPGDSHGNTIYF

size: .
V: TRBV4-2
J: TRBJ2-3
D: TRBD2
DNA: TGTGCCAGCAGCCAAGACGGACTAGCGGGATTCACAGATACGCAGTATTTT
CDR3: CASSQDGLAGFTDTQYF

size: .
V: TRBV6-5
J: TRBJ1-4
D: .
DNA: TGTGCCAGTTCCCCCAGCTGGAGGGATAATGAAAAACTGTTTTTT
CDR3: CASSPSWRDNEKLFF

size: few
V: TRBV7-2
J: TRBJ2-7
D: TRBD2
DNA: TGTGCCAGCACCCCACTAGCGGGGAGCTCCTACGAGCAGTACTTC
CDR3: CASTPLAGSSYEQYF

size: .
V: TRBV28
J: TRBJ1-5
D: .
DNA: TGTGCCAGCAGTCCCAACAACAGGTACAATCAGCCCCAGCATTTT
CDR3: CASSPNNRYNQPQHF

size: .
V: TRBV28
J: TRBJ1-3
D: .
DNA: TGTGCCAGCTCAACTCGCCGCTCTGGAAACACCATATATTTT
CDR3: CASSTRRSGNTIYF

size: .
V: TRBV6-5
J: TRBJ1-2
D: .
DNA: TGTGCCAGCAGTTACTCAATAAATGGAGGAACTGGCTACACCTTC
CDR3: CASSYSINGGTGYTF

size: .
V: TRBV25-1
J: TRBJ2-5
D: TRBD2
DNA: TGTGCCAGCAGTGAAAGTTTCTCGGGGGGTCAAGAGACCCAGTACTTC
CDR3: CASSESFSGGQETQYF

size: .
V: TRBV12-3/TRBV12-4
J: TRBJ2-2
D: .
DNA: TGTGCCAGCAGTTCGGGAGTTGGGGAGCTGTTTTTT
CDR3: CASSSGVGELFF

size: .
V: TRBV19
J: TRBJ2-4
D: TRBD2
DNA: TGTGCCAGTTCCCCGGGGGGGAATATCAAAAACATTCAGTACTTC
CDR3: CASSPGGNIKNIQYF

size: few
V: TRBV5-1
J: TRBJ1-1
D: .
DNA: TGCGCCAGCAGATACCTCGTAGTGACTGAAGCTTTCTTT
CDR3: CASRYLVVTEAFF

size: .
V: TRBV7-9
J: TRBJ2-2
D: TRBD2
DNA: TGTGCCAGCAGCTTATTAGCGGGAGGTACCGGGGAGCTGTTTTTT
CDR3: CASSLLAGGTGELFF

size: .
V: TRBV30
J: TRBJ2-7
D: .
DNA: TGTGCCTGGAGTCGTGACAGGATCTACGAGCAGTACTTC
CDR3: CAWSRDRIYEQYF

size: .
V: TRBV5-8
J: TRBJ1-5
D: .
DNA: TGTGCCAGCAGCGTCCACACAGGTGGGCCCCAGCATTTT
CDR3: CASSVHTGGPQHF

size: .
V: TRBV2
J: TRBJ2-7
D: TRBD2
DNA: TGTGCCAGCAGTGAAGAGGGACTAGCGGGAGCCGAGCAGTACTTC
CDR3: CASSEEGLAGAEQYF

size: .
V: TRBV15
J: TRBJ1-5
D: .
DNA: TGTGCCACCAGCAGAGATCCCCCTAGGCCCCAGCATTTT
CDR3: CATSRDPPRPQHF

size: .
V: TRBV19
J: TRBJ1-5
D: .
DNA: TGTGCCAGTAGCCTAGATAATCAGCCCCAGCATTTT
CDR3: CASSLDNQPQHF

size: .
V: TRBV4-2
J: TRBJ2-7
D: .
DNA: TGTGCCAGCAGACGTTCACTAGCAGACCGGGGGGAGCAGTACTTC
CDR3: CASRRSLADRGEQYF

size: .
V: TRBV2
J: TRBJ2-1
D: .
DNA: TGTGCCAGTCAGACCGGCGTCCCGGCGGATTGGCAGTTCTTC
CDR3: CASQTGVPADWQFF

size: once
V: TRBV7-8
J: TRBJ1-1
D: .
DNA: TGTGCCAGCAGCTCCCGGGGGGGCCTGAACACTGAAGCTTTCTTT
CDR3: CASSSRGGLNTEAFF

size: .
V: TRBV7-2
J: TRBJ1-1
D: TRBD1
DNA: TGTGCCAGCAGTCCTATCTACAGGGGTGGGGTTGAAGCTTTCTTT
CDR3: CASSPIYRGGVEAFF

size: .
V: TRBV19
J: TRBJ2-7
D: .
DNA: TGTGCCAGTAGTATGCCGGGATCGCCGGAGGAGCAGTACTTC
CDR3: CASSMPGSPEEQYF

size: .
V: TRBV6-5
J: TRBJ2-7
D: .
DNA: TGTGCCAGCAGTCCCGAGGGCCCTTACGAGCAGTACTTC
CDR3: CASSPEGPYEQYF